Included here is one T cell receptor beta chain sequence, with context. The sample originates from a study of blood T cell repertoires in COVID-19. In the study overall: T cells, B-cell-depleted T cells, or PBMCs provided the cDNA or gDNA that served as material.

In germline, CDR1 is SNHLY, CDR2 FYNNEI. The CDR3 spans 15 residues. Trimming stripped 1 base from V and 2 bases from J, with 10 bases between. The protocol was immunoSEQ multiplex PCR, while the TCRdb copy is restricted to in-frame clones and leaves out a portion. The sample consists of approximately 93,000 clones, roughly 70% of them appearing once. The source of this sequence is a woman over 75 with acute or convalescent COVID-19. V gene TRBV2 combines with J gene TRBJ2-3; possible D gene TRBD1, 5 bases. Sequencing was carried out using peripheral blood. CDR3 sequence (DNA): TGTGCCAGCAGTGAAGTACAGGCGTCCACAGATACGCAGTATTTT. Its translation: CASSEVQASTDTQYF.